This record concerns one T cell receptor beta chain sequence. No antigen is known for it. The data belong to a study of cytomegalovirus exposure and HLA in healthy donors. General study findings and limits: A missense variant in DCLRE1C was later tied to TCR beta V- and J-gene trimming.

13 Jbeta primers and 60 Vbeta primers were used for the PCR. Only in-frame clones appear in the TCRdb table, and some are missing; sequencing was by immunoSEQ multiplex PCR. The table lists some 210,000 clones, about 85% of them singletons. J lost 8 bases, V lost 3 bases, and 5 bases had no gene match. This CDR3 spans 14 amino acids. Germline V CDR1 and CDR2: SGHRS, YFSETQ. This sequence was found in a woman aged 50 to 65 in good health and CMV-seropositive. The chain uses TRBV5-1 and TRBJ1-2; 12 positions match TRBD1. Sequencing input: PBMCs. CDR3 protein: CASSSGTGGKGYTF. CDR3 DNA sequence: TGCGCCAGCAGCTCCGGGACAGGGGGCAAAGGCTACACCTTC.